This T cell receptor (beta chain) emerged from a study of response to subunit inactivated influenza vaccine. Overall study findings and caveats: Few new T cells, the authors suggested, are recruited by each seasonal influenza vaccination.

This clonotype was seen ten or more times. What it binds is not known. Germline loops: CDR1 SGHRS, CDR2 YFSETQ. This CDR3 spans 13 amino acids. V lost 2 bases and J 3 bases, leaving 9 bases between the germline ends. Each CDR3 protein is one row after TCRdb ran MiXCR on the RT-PCR reads. Here the sample spans roughly 520,000 distinct CDR3 sequences, 25% being singletons. This sequence joins TRBV5-1 and TRBJ2-7; weak D call: TRBD1 (6 bases). The receptor was isolated from a man aged 45-65 years who received an inactivated influenza vaccine. The input for sequencing was CD4+ T cells sorted from PBMCs, taken 5 to 6 days after vaccination. In DNA, the CDR3 is TGCGCCAGCAGCTTAGGACAGTACTACGAGCAGTACTTC. Protein sequence: CASSLGQYYEQYF.